This T cell receptor (beta chain) was observed in a study of graft-versus-host responses after intestinal transplantation. Study as a whole: Tacrolimus and steroids were given for 2 to 3 years to all recipients after anti-thymocyte globulin induction.

Regarding the study as a whole: Peak levels of circulating GvH clones tracked with early post-transplant HvG declines. Where graft-donor T cell macrochimerism was present, patients had high graft-versus-host to host-versus-graft clonal ratios in allografts. Detected in recipient marrow were GvH clones, some of which were first observed in ileum or blood.

TCRdb's table, derived via immunoSEQ multiplex PCR, lists solely in-frame clones and lacks some. The sample has 38,000 or so clones, approximately 96% seen once. CDR1 and CDR2 (germline): MGHRA, YSYEKL. CDR3 length: 15 residues. V was shortened by 3 bases and J by 5 bases, with 17 bases between the two germline ends. For this clone: No antigen is known for it.

The TCR comes from a human donor who was the organ donor for an intestinal transplant. This rearrangement joins TRBV4-1 to TRBJ2-7; no firm D call. Sequences were derived from unstimulated CD8+ T cells sorted from spleen or lymph node cells, sampled before transplant. In DNA, the CDR3 is TGCGCCAGCAGCCAGAATTTCCCCCTCTTCGACGAGCAGTACTTC. Translation: CASSQNFPLFDEQYF.